These 21 T cell receptor beta chains were all obtained from the same sample, sequenced in a study of read filtering for tumor transcriptome and immune sequencing (dated by TCRdb to 2019 to 2021). Data came from an Illumina HiSeq 4000. Starting from 400 to 450 ng RNA, TCR libraries were constructed with the Immunoverse kit using molecular barcoded adaptors that cover the alpha/delta and beta/gamma chains. TCRdb took the public reads, trimmed them with fastp at Q25, ran MiXCR for clone calling and kept in-frame beta chains. Rows with one shared CDR3 protein collapse into an entry with the most common genes and DNA. Present in this sample are about 50,000 distinct CDR3 sequences, approximately 18% of which were seen just once. Approximately 15% of the sample is held by the ten biggest clonotypes. Sequencing was done on a sample of a population of CD138-negative cells sorted from bone marrow. This sample's cell subset or site label indicates: bone marrow mononuclear cells depleted of CD138+ plasma/myeloma cells by negative magnetic selection. These receptors were collected from a donor at least 40 years old with multiple myeloma.

This clonotype occurred a few times. A read error may be the cause here, since a much bigger clone is one base away. The J gene is TRBJ1-1, the V gene TRBV29-1; TRBD1 might be the D (5 bases). V lost 4 bases, J lost 4 bases, and 13 bases lay in between. The V gene's germline CDR1 is SQVTM and CDR2 ANQGSEA. CDR3 length: 13 residues. CDR3 bases: TGCAGCGTTGGGCAGGGCCTGAGCACTGAAGCTTTCTTT. Protein: CSVGQGLSTEAFF.

This clonotype appeared many times. The V gene is TRBV12-3 or TRBV12-4, the J gene TRBJ1-5, with a weak D call TRBD1 (5 bases). The CDR3 sequence is 15 residues long. Trimming removed 1 base at V and 3 bases at J, with 10 bases between. This CDR3 is CASSLDGAYNQPQHF. CDR3 nucleotides: TGTGCCAGCAGTTTAGACGGGGCCTACAATCAGCCCCAGCATTTT.

This clonotype was detected ten times or more. The V call is TRBV5-6, the J call TRBJ2-1; 9 bases match TRBD1. The length of the CDR3 is 16 residues. V was pared by 4 bases and J by 0 bases, with 5 bases of the junction left unmatched. Germline loops: CDR1 SGHDT, CDR2 YYEEEE. CDR3 residues: CASSGTTGGSYNEQFF. DNA of the CDR3: TGTGCCAGCAGCGGGACGACAGGGGGCTCCTACAATGAGCAGTTCTTC.

This sequence joins TRBV19 and TRBJ2-1, with 10 bases matching TRBD2. The V gene end was trimmed by 5 bases and the J gene end by 5 bases; junction bases not matched to a gene: 12. The CDR3 is 17 amino acids. Per the germline V gene, CDR1 is LNHDA and CDR2 is SQIVND (reference sequence). The CDR3 here is CASSLQLGLAGDNEQFF. The CDR3 region has the DNA TGTGCCAGTAGTCTCCAGCTAGGGCTAGCGGGAGACAATGAGCAGTTCTTC.

Ten or more counts support this clonotype. The chain combines TRBV7-2 with TRBJ2-3; 7 nucleotides match TRBD1. The CDR3 is made up of 17 amino acids. J gave up 5 bases and V 5 bases, and 16 bases lay outside the gene matches. Germline CDR1 reads SGHTA; CDR2 reads FQGNSA. This CDR3 is CASSASGAQGVVDTQYF. The CDR3 DNA sequence: TGTGCCAGCAGCGCATCTGGGGCCCAGGGGGTGGTAGATACGCAGTATTTT.

This clonotype was counted ten times or more. The chain employs TRBV13 and TRBJ1-5, with TRBD1 identical over 7 bases. Germline loops: CDR1 PRHDT, CDR2 FYEKMQ (reference sequence). The CDR3 loop spans 13 amino acids. Trimming took 5 bases from V and 5 from J; bases not matched to a gene: 3. CDR3 nucleotide sequence: TGTGCCAGCAGCCAGGGGGGCCATCAGCCCCAGCATTTT. This encodes CASSQGGHQPQHF.

The chain recombines TRBV12-3 or TRBV12-4 with TRBJ2-3; tentatively, D is TRBD1 or TRBD2 (5 bases each). CDR3 length: 15 residues. The V and J ends lost 6 bases and 3 bases respectively, with 16 bases between them. CDR3 sequence reads: CASRPMGTSTDTQYF. The CDR3 bases are TGTGCCAGCAGACCTATGGGGACCTCTACAGATACGCAGTATTTT.

In this sample, this clonotype turned up many times. The rearrangement uses TRBV20-1 and TRBJ2-3, with TRBD2 matching over 11 bases. Germline V lookup: CDR1 DFQATT, CDR2 SNEGSKA (reference sequence). The J segment lost 5 bases and the V segment lost 3 bases, leaving 13 bases of the junction unmatched. This CDR3 region has 17 residues. This CDR3 reads CSASFNSGRALGDTQYF. DNA of the CDR3: TGCAGTGCTAGCTTCAATAGCGGGAGGGCCCTAGGAGATACGCAGTATTTT.

This clonotype was observed many times. The V and J genes are TRBV21-1 and TRBJ2-5; the D segment call TRBD1 is taken from the table without a DNA check. TRBV21-1 has pseudogene status. The length of the CDR3 is 18 residues. CDR3 residues: CASSKAGAIPGQEETQYF. The CDR3 nucleotides read TGTGCCAGCAGCAAAGCGGGTGCTATACCGGGACAGGAAGAGACCCAGTACTTC.

This chain joins TRBV7-9 and TRBJ2-1; a weak D match, TRBD2 (7 bases). Germline-derived CDR1 and CDR2 are SEHNR and FQNEAQ (reference sequence). V lost 0 bases and J 8 bases, leaving 17 bases between the germline ends. The CDR3 is 16 amino acids. The CDR3 sequence: CASSLAGGGGSDEQFF. In nucleotides, the CDR3 is TGTGCCAGCAGCTTAGCGGGAGGGGGTGGGTCGGATGAGCAGTTCTTC.

Concerning this clonotype: A much more abundant neighbour one base away suggests this may be a read error. This rearrangement joins TRBV7-2 to TRBJ2-2; D is tentatively TRBD1 or TRBD2 (6 bases each). The CDR3 has 16 residues. The ends were cut back, 5 bases at V and 8 bases at J, with 21 bases in the middle. Germline V gene sequence: CDR1 SGHTA, CDR2 FQGNSA. The CDR3 is CASSQGGRGAAGELFF. The CDR3 DNA follows: TGTGCCAGCAGCCAAGGGGGGAGAGGGGCCGCTGGGGAGCTGTTTTTT.

This clonotype is medium-sized in the sample. This rearrangement joins TRBV9 to TRBJ2-1; 9 bases match TRBD2. The CDR3 loop spans 17 amino acids. Unmatched junction bases numbered 14, after V lost 1 base and J lost 9 bases. The germline CDR1 and CDR2 sequences are SGDLS and YYNGEE. The CDR3 DNA is TGTGCCAGCAGCGTACTGGTCGGAGCGGGAGGTTCAGGTGAGCAGTTCTTC. Translation: CASSVLVGAGGSGEQFF.

This clonotype showed up many times. CDR3 protein: CASRPRGTGQDTGELFF. The CDR3 region has the DNA TGTGCCAGTAGGCCTAGGGGGACAGGGCAAGACACCGGGGAGCTGTTTTTT. The rearrangement links TRBV19 to TRBJ2-2; 9 nucleotides match TRBD1. Germline V gene sequence: CDR1 LNHDA, CDR2 SQIVND (reference sequence). The CDR3 covers 17 residues. J gave up 3 bases and V 6 bases, and 11 bases lay outside the gene matches. Drawing the rest from reference TRBV19 and TRBJ2-2, the complete variable domain is DGGITQSPKYLFRKEGQNVTLSCEQNLNHDAMYWYRQDPGQGLRLIYYSQIVNDFQKGDIAEGYSVSREKKESFPLTVTSAQKNPTAFYLCASRPRGTGQDTGELFFGEGSRLTVL.

This clonotype was detected ten times or more. The chain employs TRBV6-6 and TRBJ2-7, with no clear D. CDR1 and CDR2 from the germline V gene are MNHNY and SVGAGI (reference sequence). V dropped 2 bases and J dropped 3 bases, with 8 bases sitting between them. This CDR3 contains 13 residues. The CDR3 spells CASSYEPDYEQYF. The CDR3 bases are TGTGCCAGCAGTTACGAGCCAGACTACGAGCAGTACTTC.

This clonotype was recorded at least ten times. The chain uses TRBV12-3 or TRBV12-4 and TRBJ2-2; D unresolved. This CDR3 region has 13 residues. Trimming removed 5 bases at V and 5 bases at J, with 9 bases between. CDR3 sequence: CASSPSRTGELFF. The CDR3 nucleotides are TGTGCCAGCAGTCCCTCCCGGACCGGGGAGCTGTTTTTT.

Ten or more counts support this clonotype. The chain combines TRBV7-2 with TRBJ2-3, with 7 nucleotides matching TRBD2. The CDR3 has 16 residues. Per the germline V gene, CDR1 is SGHTA and CDR2 is FQGNSA. With V trimmed by 2 bases and J by 5 bases, 10 bases remained unmatched. CDR3 sequence: CASSLQSGIAGDTQYF. CDR3 in DNA: TGTGCCAGCAGCTTACAAAGCGGGATAGCGGGAGATACGCAGTATTTT.

The chain couples TRBV30 to TRBJ1-1; 7 bases match TRBD1. This CDR3 contains 12 residues. J lost 9 bases, V lost 5 bases, and 9 bases had no gene match. The germline V gene has CDR1 GTSNPN and CDR2 SVGIG (reference sequence). As DNA, the CDR3 is TGTGCCTGGGAAACCGGGACAGCGAAAGCTTTCTTT. This translates into CAWETGTAKAFF.

This clonotype has a handful of counts. The chain combines TRBV6-6 with TRBJ1-4; D call uncertain. With 6 bases removed from V and 0 bases from J, the gap between germline ends came to 17 bases. CDR1 and CDR2 (germline): MNHNY, SVGAGI (reference sequence). This CDR3 has 17 residues. The CDR3 here is CASRKPGRIATNEKLFF. CDR3 DNA sequence: TGTGCCAGCAGAAAACCCGGACGGATTGCAACTAATGAAAAACTGTTTTTT.

This clonotype was counted ten times or more. The DNA of the CDR3 is TGTGCCAGCAGCTTAGTGGCAGGGGGAAGTGAAAAACTGTTTTTT. Translating it yields CASSLVAGGSEKLFF. The chain uses TRBV7-2 and TRBJ1-4; 7 bases match TRBD1. V lost 1 base and J lost 7; bases outside the gene matches: 6. This CDR3 is 15 amino acids long. Germline V gives CDR1 SGHTA, CDR2 FQGNSA.

This clonotype occurred many times. The V call is TRBV5-1, the J call TRBJ1-6; 7 nucleotides line up with TRBD1. V lost 2 bases and J lost 8; bases outside the gene matches: 7. CDR1 is SGHRS and CDR2 is YFSETQ in the germline V gene. The CDR3 length is 15 residues. The CDR3 protein is CASSFTGTADSPLHF. CDR3 nucleotides: TGCGCCAGCAGCTTTACCGGGACAGCGGATTCACCCCTCCACTTT.

The V and J genes are TRBV11-1 and TRBJ2-1, with 10 bases matching TRBD2. This CDR3 contains 15 residues. J lost 6 bases, V lost 5 bases, and 7 bases had no gene match. Germline CDR1 reads SGHAT; CDR2 reads FQDESV (reference sequence). Here the CDR3 DNA reads TGTGCCAGCAGCCAGAGCGGGAGGGCCCTCAATGAGCAGTTCTTC. This codes for CASSQSGRALNEQFF. Using reference TRBV11-1 and TRBJ2-1 for the parts outside the CDR3, the full variable domain is EAEVAQSPRYKITEKSQAVAFWCDPISGHATLYWYRQILGQGPELLVQFQDESVVDDSQLPKDRFSAERLKGVDSTLKIQPAELGDSAMYLCASSQSGRALNEQFFGPGTRLTVL.